These T cell receptor beta chains were read from a single sample in a study. TCRdb analysed the 5' RACE reads with MiXCR anew, one entry per CDR3 protein. The sample gives 60,000 to 65,000 distinct CDR3 sequences, around 30% of which show up once; roughly 2.5% is in the top ten. The sample was tumor-infiltrating naive CD4+ T cells sorted from the breast tumor. These receptor sequences come from a female donor with breast cancer. The CDR3 runs from the conserved cysteine through the conserved F or W.

V gene,J gene,CDR3 length,CDR3 protein
TRBV5-1,TRBJ2-3,17,CASSSGLAGGITDTQYF
TRBV2,TRBJ2-5,14,CASITPFAQETQYF
TRBV10-3,TRBJ2-1,15,CAISDSTGGYNEQFF
TRBV5-1,TRBJ1-5,15,CASSLAGQGNQPQHF
TRBV20-1,TRBJ2-3,15,CSTGLPGRITDTQYF
TRBV7-3,TRBJ2-1,14,CASSPTGGGLEQFF
TRBV11-3,TRBJ2-4,16,CASSHLRVFPKNIQYF
TRBV5-6,TRBJ2-1,14,CASSLTGPNNEQFF
TRBV11-2,TRBJ2-1,13,CASSLRGANEQFF
TRBV9,TRBJ2-5,16,CASSVVGQFWQETQYF
TRBV7-2,TRBJ2-3,15,CASSGDSGGTDTQYF
TRBV5-1,TRBJ2-1,17,CASSFRPRDQIYNEQFF
TRBV6-2/TRBV6-3,TRBJ1-5,15,CASSSVDGFNQPQHF
TRBV7-9,TRBJ1-4,14,CASSSGTGREKLFF
TRBV20-1,TRBJ1-5,14,CSAQAGGLNQPQHF
TRBV7-2,TRBJ2-5,16,CASSLDSGALQETQYF
TRBV3-1,TRBJ1-5,13,CASSQFYRQPQHF
TRBV20-1,TRBJ2-7,11,CSASTDYEQYF
TRBV7-9,TRBJ1-1,14,CTSSLVLGNTEAFF
TRBV5-5,TRBJ1-2,13,CASSLALFEGYTF
TRBV7-6,TRBJ2-4,13,CASSLGQGNIQYF
TRBV30,TRBJ2-7,16,CAWSEKPGQGSYEQYF
TRBV12-3/TRBV12-4,TRBJ2-1,15,CASSHRLAGVNEQFF
TRBV6-5,TRBJ2-3,20,CASSYSTGVVAGRLPDTQYF
TRBV4-1,TRBJ1-5,16,CASSQGQGAAGQPQHF
TRBV6-2/TRBV6-3,TRBJ1-2,14,CASSLRVSNYGYTF
TRBV10-1,TRBJ2-3,16,CASSDYGTGNSDTQYF
TRBV6-2/TRBV6-3,TRBJ2-3,13,CASSYYRTDTQYF
TRBV5-1,TRBJ2-3,13,CASSERGSDTQYF
TRBV4-2,TRBJ2-1,13,CASSQDGKDEQFF